The present entry profiles one T cell receptor beta chain with its context. The antigen remains undetermined. Both CD4+ and CD8+ cells were separated through positive magnetic bead selection, and their purity was verified using flow cytometry. CDR3 length: 15 amino acids. This sample is drawn from a study of somatic mutations in cytotoxic T cells in rheumatoid arthritis. Study-level background: Certain T-cell populations stained with V beta antibodies were FACS-sorted to nearly 100% purity, and V beta1+ cells were TCRB-sequenced. Findings and limits, study-wide: CD8+ T-cell clonality showed no significant difference between rheumatoid arthritis patients and age-matched healthy controls.

Only in-frame clones appear in the TCRdb table, and some are missing; sequencing was by immunoSEQ multiplex PCR. The table lists 11,000 or so clones, roughly 70% of them singletons. This rearrangement joins TRBV21-1 to TRBJ2-7; the table calls TRBD1, which could not be checked here. TRBV21-1 is given as a pseudogene. Source material: CD8+ T cells sorted from blood. The receptor comes from a man aged 55 to 70 in good health. The CDR3 DNA reads as TGTGCCAGCAGCAAAGAAGTCAGGGGGACCTACGAGCAGTACTTC. Encoded protein: CASSKEVRGTYEQYF.